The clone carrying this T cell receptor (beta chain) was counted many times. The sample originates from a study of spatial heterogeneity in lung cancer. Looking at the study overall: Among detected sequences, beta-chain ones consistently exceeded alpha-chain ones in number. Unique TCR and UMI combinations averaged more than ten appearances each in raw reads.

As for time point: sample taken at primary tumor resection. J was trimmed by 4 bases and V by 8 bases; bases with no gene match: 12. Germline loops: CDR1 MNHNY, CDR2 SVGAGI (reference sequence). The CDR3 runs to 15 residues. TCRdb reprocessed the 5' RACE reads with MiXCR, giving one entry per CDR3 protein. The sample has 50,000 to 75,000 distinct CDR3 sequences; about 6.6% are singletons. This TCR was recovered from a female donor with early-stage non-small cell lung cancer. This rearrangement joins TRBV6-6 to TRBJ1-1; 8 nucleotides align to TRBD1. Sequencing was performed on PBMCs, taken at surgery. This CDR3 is CASQFSGGAGTEAFF. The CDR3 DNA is TGTGCCAGCCAATTTTCAGGGGGCGCGGGCACTGAAGCTTTCTTT.